The next 2 T cell receptor beta chains were all read from a single sample in a study of blood T cell repertoires in COVID-19. Assay used: immunoSEQ multiplex PCR; TCRdb lists only in-frame clones, some missing. The sample shows 250,000 to 300,000 clones, approximately 90% of them seen only once. Sequenced input: PBMCs or T cells enriched from blood (not recorded which). The receptor set was obtained from a man between 35 and 55 years old who had recovered from COVID-19.

V and J are TRBV4-3 and TRBJ2-1; D unclear. The germline gives CDR1 LGHNA, CDR2 YSLEER. This CDR3 spans 15 amino acids. Trimming stripped 1 base from V and 4 bases from J, with 11 bases between. In DNA form, the CDR3 reads TGCGCCAGCAGCCAAGCCTTCCTCCTATACAATGAGCAGTTCTTC. It codes for CASSQAFLLYNEQFF.

The V gene is TRBV5-4, the J gene TRBJ2-7; 8 positions agree with TRBD2. Germline V gives CDR1 SGHNT, CDR2 YYREEE (reference sequence). V shed 4 bases, J shed 2 bases, and the junction held 5 bases outside the gene matches. The CDR3 has 14 residues. CDR3 residues: CASSKPGLAYEQYF. Written as DNA, the CDR3 is TGTGCCAGCAGCAAACCGGGACTAGCCTACGAGCAGTACTTC.